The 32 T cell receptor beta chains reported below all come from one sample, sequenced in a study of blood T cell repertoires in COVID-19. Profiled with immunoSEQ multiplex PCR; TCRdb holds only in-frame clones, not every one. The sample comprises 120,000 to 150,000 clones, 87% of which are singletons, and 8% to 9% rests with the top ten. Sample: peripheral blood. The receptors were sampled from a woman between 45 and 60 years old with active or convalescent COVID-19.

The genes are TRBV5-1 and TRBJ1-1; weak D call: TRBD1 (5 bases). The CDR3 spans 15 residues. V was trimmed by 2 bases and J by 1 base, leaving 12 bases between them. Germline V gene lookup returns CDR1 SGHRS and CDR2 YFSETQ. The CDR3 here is CASSFRVQGNTEAFF. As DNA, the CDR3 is TGCGCCAGCAGCTTTAGAGTTCAGGGGAACACTGAAGCTTTCTTT.

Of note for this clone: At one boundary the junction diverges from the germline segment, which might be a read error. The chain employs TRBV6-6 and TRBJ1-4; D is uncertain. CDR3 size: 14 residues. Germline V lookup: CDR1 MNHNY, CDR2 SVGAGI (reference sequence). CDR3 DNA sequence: TGTGCCAGCCGTTACGGGCAGACTAATGAAAAACTGTTTTTT. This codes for CASRYGQTNEKLFF.

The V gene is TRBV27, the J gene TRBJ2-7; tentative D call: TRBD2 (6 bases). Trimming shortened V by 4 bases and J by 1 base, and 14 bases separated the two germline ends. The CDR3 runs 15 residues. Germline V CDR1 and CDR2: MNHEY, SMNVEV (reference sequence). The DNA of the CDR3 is TGTGCCAGCAGTTGGGGCAGGGCGGGGTCCTACGAGCAGTACTTC. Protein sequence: CASSWGRAGSYEQYF.

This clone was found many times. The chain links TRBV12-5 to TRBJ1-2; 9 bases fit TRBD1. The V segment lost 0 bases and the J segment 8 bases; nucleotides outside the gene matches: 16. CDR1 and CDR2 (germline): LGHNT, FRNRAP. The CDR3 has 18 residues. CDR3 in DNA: TGTGCTAGTGGTTTGGTACAAGTCCTCCGGGACAGGGCTTGGGGCTACACCTTC. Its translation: CASGLVQVLRDRAWGYTF.

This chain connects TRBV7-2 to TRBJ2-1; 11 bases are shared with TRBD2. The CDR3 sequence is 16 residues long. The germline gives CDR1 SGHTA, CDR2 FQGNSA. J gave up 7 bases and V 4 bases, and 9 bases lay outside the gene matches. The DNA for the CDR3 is TGTGCCAGCAGCTCCTTAGCGGGGGGGCAGAGGAATGAGCAGTTCTTC. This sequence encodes CASSSLAGGQRNEQFF.

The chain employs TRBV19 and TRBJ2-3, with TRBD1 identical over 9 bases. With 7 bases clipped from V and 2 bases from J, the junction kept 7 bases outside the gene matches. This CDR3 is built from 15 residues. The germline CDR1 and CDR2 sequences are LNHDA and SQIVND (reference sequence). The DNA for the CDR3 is TGTGCCAGTAATCCGGGACAGGGTTTCACAGATACGCAGTATTTT. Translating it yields CASNPGQGFTDTQYF.

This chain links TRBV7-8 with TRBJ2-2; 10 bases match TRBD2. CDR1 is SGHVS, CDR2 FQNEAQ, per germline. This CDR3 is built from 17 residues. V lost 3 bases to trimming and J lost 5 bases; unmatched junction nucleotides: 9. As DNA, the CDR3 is TGTGCCAGCAGCTTTAGAGCGGGAGGGCCTAGAACCGGGGAGCTGTTTTTT. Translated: CASSFRAGGPRTGELFF.

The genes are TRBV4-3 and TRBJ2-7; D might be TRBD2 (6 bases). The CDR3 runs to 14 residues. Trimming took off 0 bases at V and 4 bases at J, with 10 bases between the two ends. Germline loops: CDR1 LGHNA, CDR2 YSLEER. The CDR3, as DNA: TGCGCCAGCAGCCAAGATCTGGGGGGATACGAGCAGTACTTC. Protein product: CASSQDLGGYEQYF.

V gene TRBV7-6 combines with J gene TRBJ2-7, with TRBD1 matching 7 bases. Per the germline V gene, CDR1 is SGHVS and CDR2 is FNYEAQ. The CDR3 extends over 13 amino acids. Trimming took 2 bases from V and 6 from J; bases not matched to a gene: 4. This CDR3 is CASSLWTGLEQYF. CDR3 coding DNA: TGTGCCAGCAGCTTATGGACAGGCCTCGAGCAGTACTTC.

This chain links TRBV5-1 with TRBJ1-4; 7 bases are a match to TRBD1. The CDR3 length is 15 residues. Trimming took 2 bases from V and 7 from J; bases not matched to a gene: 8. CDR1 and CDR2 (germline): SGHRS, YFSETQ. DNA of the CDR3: TGCGCCAGCAGCTTACAGGGGAATCAAGGTGAAAAACTGTTTTTT. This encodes CASSLQGNQGEKLFF.

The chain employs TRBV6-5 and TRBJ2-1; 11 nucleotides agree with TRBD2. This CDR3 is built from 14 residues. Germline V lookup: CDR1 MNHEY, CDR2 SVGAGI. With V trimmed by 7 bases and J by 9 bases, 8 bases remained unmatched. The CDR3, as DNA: TGTGCCAGCACTACTACTAGCGGGAGATCTGAGCAGTTCTTC. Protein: CASTTTSGRSEQFF.

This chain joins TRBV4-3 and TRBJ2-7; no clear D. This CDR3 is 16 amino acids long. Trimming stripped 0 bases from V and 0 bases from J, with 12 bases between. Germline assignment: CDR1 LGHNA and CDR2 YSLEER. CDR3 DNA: TGCGCCAGCAGCCAAGATCACCCCGAGAACTCCTACGAGCAGTACTTC. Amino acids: CASSQDHPENSYEQYF.

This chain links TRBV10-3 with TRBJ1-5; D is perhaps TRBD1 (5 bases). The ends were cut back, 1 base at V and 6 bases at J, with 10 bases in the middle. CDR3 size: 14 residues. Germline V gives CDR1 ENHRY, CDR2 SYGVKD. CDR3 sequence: CAISELGEGQPQHF. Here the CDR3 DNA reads TGTGCCATCAGTGAGTTAGGGGAAGGTCAGCCCCAGCATTTT.

The CDR3: CASSRAGAHSEQFF. The CDR3 bases are TGTGCCAGCAGCAGAGCGGGAGCCCACTCTGAGCAGTTCTTC. The V call is TRBV11-1, the J call TRBJ2-1; 8 bases are a match to TRBD2. The germline gives CDR1 SGHAT, CDR2 FQDESV (reference sequence). The CDR3 consists of 14 residues. V shed 5 bases, J shed 9 bases, and the junction held 9 bases outside the gene matches.

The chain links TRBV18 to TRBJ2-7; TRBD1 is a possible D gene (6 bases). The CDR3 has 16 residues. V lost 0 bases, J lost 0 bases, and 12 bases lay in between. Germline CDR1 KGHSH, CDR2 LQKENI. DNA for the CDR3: TGTGCCAGCTCACCACCTCAGGGGATGCCCTCCTACGAGCAGTACTTC. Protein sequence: CASSPPQGMPSYEQYF.

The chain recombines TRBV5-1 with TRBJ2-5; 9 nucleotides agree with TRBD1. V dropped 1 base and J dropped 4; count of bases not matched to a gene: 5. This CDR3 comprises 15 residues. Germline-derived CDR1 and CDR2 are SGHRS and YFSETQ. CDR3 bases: TGCGCCAGCAGCTTGCGGGACAGGGCTTTAGAGACCCAGTACTTC. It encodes CASSLRDRALETQYF.

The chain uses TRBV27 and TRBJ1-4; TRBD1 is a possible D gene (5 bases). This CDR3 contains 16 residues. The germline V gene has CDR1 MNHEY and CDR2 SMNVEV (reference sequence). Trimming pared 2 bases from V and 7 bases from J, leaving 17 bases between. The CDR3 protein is CASSLSPGEVGEKLFF. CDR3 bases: TGTGCCAGCAGTTTAAGTCCGGGGGAGGTTGGTGAAAAACTGTTTTTT.

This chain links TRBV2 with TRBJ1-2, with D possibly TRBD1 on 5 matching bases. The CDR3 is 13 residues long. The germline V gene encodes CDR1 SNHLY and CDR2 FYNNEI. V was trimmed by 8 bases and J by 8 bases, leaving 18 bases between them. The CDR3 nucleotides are TGTGCCAGCCGGATCCTGCGGGGGAAAGGCTACACCTTC. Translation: CASRILRGKGYTF.

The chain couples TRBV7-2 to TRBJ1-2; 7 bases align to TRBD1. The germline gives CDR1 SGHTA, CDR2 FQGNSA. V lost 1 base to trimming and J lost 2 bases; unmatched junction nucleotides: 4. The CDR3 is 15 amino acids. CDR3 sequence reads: CASSLVARGNYGYTF. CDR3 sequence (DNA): TGTGCCAGCAGCTTAGTGGCCAGGGGGAACTATGGCTACACCTTC.

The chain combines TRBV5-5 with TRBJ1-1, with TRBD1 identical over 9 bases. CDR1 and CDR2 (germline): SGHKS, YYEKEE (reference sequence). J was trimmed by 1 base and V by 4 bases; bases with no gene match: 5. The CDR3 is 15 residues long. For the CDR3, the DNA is TGTGCCAGCAGCGTCTACAGGGGGCAGAACACTGAAGCTTTCTTT. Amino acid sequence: CASSVYRGQNTEAFF.

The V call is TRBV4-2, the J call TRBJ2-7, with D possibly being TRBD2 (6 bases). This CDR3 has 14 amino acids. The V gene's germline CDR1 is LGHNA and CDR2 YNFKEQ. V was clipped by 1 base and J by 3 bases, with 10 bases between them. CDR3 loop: CASSQGDSNYEQYF. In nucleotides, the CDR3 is TGTGCCAGCAGCCAAGGGGACTCAAACTACGAGCAGTACTTC.

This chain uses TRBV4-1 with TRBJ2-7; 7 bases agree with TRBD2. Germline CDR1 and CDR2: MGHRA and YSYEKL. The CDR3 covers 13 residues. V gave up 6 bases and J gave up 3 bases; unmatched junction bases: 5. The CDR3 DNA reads TGCGCCAGCAGAAAAGGGGAGGGCTACGAGCAGTACTTC. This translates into CASRKGEGYEQYF.

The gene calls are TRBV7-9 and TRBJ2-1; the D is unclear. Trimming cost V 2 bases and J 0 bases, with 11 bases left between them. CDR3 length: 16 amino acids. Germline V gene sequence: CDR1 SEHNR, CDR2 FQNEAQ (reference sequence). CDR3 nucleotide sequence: TGTGCCAGCAGCTTATTGCAGGCGAGCTCCTACAATGAGCAGTTCTTC. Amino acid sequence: CASSLLQASSYNEQFF.

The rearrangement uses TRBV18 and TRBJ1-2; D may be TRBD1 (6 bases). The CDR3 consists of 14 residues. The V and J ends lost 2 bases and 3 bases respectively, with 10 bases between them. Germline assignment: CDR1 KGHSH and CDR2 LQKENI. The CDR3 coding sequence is TGTGCCAGCTCACCAGGGACATCAGACTATGGCTACACCTTC. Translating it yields CASSPGTSDYGYTF.

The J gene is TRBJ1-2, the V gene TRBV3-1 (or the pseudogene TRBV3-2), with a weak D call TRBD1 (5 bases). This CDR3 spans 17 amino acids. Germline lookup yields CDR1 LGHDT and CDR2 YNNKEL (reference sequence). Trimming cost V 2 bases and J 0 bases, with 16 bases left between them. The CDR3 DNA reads TGTGCCAGCAGCCAATTCATGGGGGGAATAGCTAACTATGGCTACACCTTC. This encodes CASSQFMGGIANYGYTF.

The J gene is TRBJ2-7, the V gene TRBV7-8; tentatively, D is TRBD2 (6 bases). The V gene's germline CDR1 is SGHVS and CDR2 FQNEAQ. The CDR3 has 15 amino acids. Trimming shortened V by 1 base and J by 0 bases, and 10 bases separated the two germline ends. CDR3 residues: CASSLEAGSSYEQYF. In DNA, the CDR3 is TGTGCCAGCAGCTTAGAGGCGGGGTCCTCCTACGAGCAGTACTTC. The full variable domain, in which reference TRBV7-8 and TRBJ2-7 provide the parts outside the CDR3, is GAGVSQSPRYKVAKRGQDVALRCDPISGHVSLFWYQQALGQGPEFLTYFQNEAQLDKSGLPSDRFFAERPEGSVSTLKIQRTQQEDSAVYLCASSLEAGSSYEQYFGPGTRLTVT.

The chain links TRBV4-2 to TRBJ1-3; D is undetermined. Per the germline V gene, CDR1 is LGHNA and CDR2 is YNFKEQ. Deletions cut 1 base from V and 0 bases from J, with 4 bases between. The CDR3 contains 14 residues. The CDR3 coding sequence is TGTGCCAGCAGCCAAGGCAGCTCTGGAAACACCATATATTTT. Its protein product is CASSQGSSGNTIYF.

This CDR3 is CASGFNNEQFF. CDR3 DNA: TGTGCTAGTGGTTTCAACAATGAGCAGTTCTTC. The chain links TRBV12-5 to TRBJ2-1; no reliable D call. This CDR3 is built from 11 residues. Germline assignment: CDR1 LGHNT and CDR2 FRNRAP. Trimming left V 3 bases short and J 5 bases short, with 2 bases between. Based on the CDR3 plus reference TRBV12-5 and TRBJ2-1, the full variable domain is DARVTQTPRHKVTEMGQEVTMRCQPILGHNTVFWYRQTMMQGLELLAYFRNRAPLDDSGMPKDRFSAEMPDATLATLKIQPSEPRDSAVYFCASGFNNEQFFGPGTRLTVL.

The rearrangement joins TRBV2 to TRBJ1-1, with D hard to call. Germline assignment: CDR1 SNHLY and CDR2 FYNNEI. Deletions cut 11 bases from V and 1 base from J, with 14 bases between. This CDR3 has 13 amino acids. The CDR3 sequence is CAVFRAENTEAFF. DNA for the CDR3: TGTGCCGTTTTTAGAGCTGAGAACACTGAAGCTTTCTTT.

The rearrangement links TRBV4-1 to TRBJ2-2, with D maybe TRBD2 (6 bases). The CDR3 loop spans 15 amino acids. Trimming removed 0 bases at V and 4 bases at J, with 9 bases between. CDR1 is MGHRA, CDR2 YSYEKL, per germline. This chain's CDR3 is CASSQDGGITGELFF. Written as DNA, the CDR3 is TGCGCCAGCAGCCAAGATGGGGGGATCACCGGGGAGCTGTTTTTT.

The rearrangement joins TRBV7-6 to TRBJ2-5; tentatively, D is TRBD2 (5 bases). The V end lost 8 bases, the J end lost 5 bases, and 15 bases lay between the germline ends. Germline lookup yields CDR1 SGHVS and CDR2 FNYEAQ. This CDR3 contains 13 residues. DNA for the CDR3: TGTGCCAGCGGCCGGACTCCGGGGGAGACCCAGTACTTC. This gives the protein CASGRTPGETQYF. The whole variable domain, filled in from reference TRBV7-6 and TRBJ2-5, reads GAGVSQSPRYKVTKRGQDVALRCDPISGHVSLYWYRQALGQGPEFLTYFNYEAQQDKSGLPNDRFSAERPEGSISTLTIQRTEQRDSAMYRCASGRTPGETQYFGPGTRLLVL.

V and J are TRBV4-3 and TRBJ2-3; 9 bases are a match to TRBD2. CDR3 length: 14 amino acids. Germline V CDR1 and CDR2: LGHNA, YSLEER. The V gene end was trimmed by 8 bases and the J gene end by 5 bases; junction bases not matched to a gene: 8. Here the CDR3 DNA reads TGCGCCAGCCGTTGGGGACTAGCCGAAGATACGCAGTATTTT. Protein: CASRWGLAEDTQYF.